The clone carrying this TCR beta chain was seen a few times. Its antigen remains unknown. The data originate from a study of human T cells and chemical hapten exposure. TCRdb reprocessed the RACE reads with MiXCR, giving one entry per CDR3 protein. Among roughly 110,000 distinct CDR3 sequences listed, around 12% were seen once. Study-wide results and limits: Expanded TCR sets contained significantly more large CDR3 similarity clusters than controls.

Time point: pre-sensitization, week 0. This sample's treatment: therapeutic diphenylcyclopropenone sensitization with weekly scalp DPC. Germline CDR1 reads LGHNA; CDR2 reads YSLEER. The CDR3 contains 15 residues. V lost 6 bases to trimming and J lost 8 bases, with 22 bases between them. The receptor comes from a woman aged 45-65 years with alopecia areata. Some clones in this sample may be carry-over from other donors' samples. The rearrangement joins TRBV4-3 to TRBJ1-2, with D possibly being TRBD1 (6 bases). The starting material was whole blood, obtained in connection with sensitization to the hapten diphenylcyclopropenone (DPC). The CDR3 spells CASSADLGGPSGYTF. CDR3 DNA: TGCGCCAGCAGTGCAGATCTAGGGGGGCCGTCGGGCTACACCTTC.